The 25 T cell receptor beta chains presented below share a single source sample, sequenced in a study of blood T cell repertoires in COVID-19. Sequenced by immunoSEQ multiplex PCR; TCRdb stores in-frame clones only, minus some. The sample records hundreds of thousands of clones, about 87% being singletons. Sequenced sample: peripheral blood. The receptors stem from a woman aged 45-60 years with COVID-19, enrolled during active disease.

The rearrangement joins TRBV9 to TRBJ2-1; 12 bases are shared with TRBD2. This CDR3 is built from 19 residues. CDR1 and CDR2 from the germline V gene are SGDLS and YYNGEE. With V trimmed by 4 bases and J by 3 bases, 14 bases remained unmatched. The CDR3 here is CASSPDMRLAGERYNEQFF. For the CDR3, the DNA is TGTGCCAGCAGCCCTGATATGCGACTAGCGGGAGAGCGCTACAATGAGCAGTTCTTC.

V and J are TRBV12-3 or TRBV12-4 and TRBJ2-7; 7 bases agree with TRBD2. V was clipped by 3 bases and J by 4 bases; unmatched bases: 3. The CDR3 has 13 amino acids. The CDR3 coding sequence is TGTGCCAGCAGTTTCGGGGGGAGGTACGAGCAGTACTTC. Protein product: CASSFGGRYEQYF.

The V gene is TRBV30, the J gene TRBJ1-5; D may be TRBD1 (6 bases). The CDR3 extends over 14 amino acids. V was cut by 6 bases and J by 4 bases, with 16 bases left in between. Germline V gene data show CDR1 as GTSNPN and CDR2 as SVGIG (reference sequence). CDR3 in amino acids: CACSQGQPNQPQHF. CDR3 bases: TGTGCCTGTTCGCAGGGACAACCAAATCAGCCCCAGCATTTT. The whole variable domain, filled in from reference TRBV30 and TRBJ1-5, reads SQTIHQWPATLVQPVGSPLSLECTVEGTSNPNLYWYRQAAGRGLQLLFYSVGIGQISSEVPQNLSASRPQDRQFILSSKKLLLSDSGFYLCACSQGQPNQPQHFGDGTRLSIL.

The chain links TRBV4-3 to TRBJ2-7; unclear D gene. Trimming left V 0 bases short and J 4 bases short, with 10 bases between. This CDR3 is built from 14 residues. Germline CDR1 LGHNA, CDR2 YSLEER. The CDR3 protein is CASSQDLTRYEQYF. The DNA of the CDR3 is TGCGCCAGCAGCCAAGATCTTACTCGGTACGAGCAGTACTTC.

The chain combines TRBV6-5 with TRBJ1-1; no firm D call. The CDR3 runs to 12 residues. The germline gives CDR1 MNHEY, CDR2 SVGAGI. The V gene lost 5 bases and the J gene lost 9 bases, with 13 bases spanning the gap. The CDR3 sequence: CASSLLGVQAFF. DNA of the CDR3: TGTGCCAGCAGTCTTCTCGGGGTACAAGCTTTCTTT.

The chain carries TRBV2 and TRBJ2-7; tentative D call: TRBD1 (6 bases). Trimming removed 7 bases at V and 4 bases at J, with 11 bases between. The CDR3 has 12 residues. The germline V gene has CDR1 SNHLY and CDR2 FYNNEI. CDR3 DNA sequence: TGTGCCAGCACTGCCGGGACATACGAGCAGTACTTC. Amino acids: CASTAGTYEQYF.

This chain uses TRBV5-6 with TRBJ2-3; the match to TRBD2 covers 9 bases. Per germline, CDR1 SGHDT and CDR2 YYEEEE. J gave up 0 bases and V 4 bases, and 12 bases lay outside the gene matches. The CDR3 is 18 amino acids. DNA of the CDR3: TGTGCCAGCAGCGGACTTGGCGGGAGGGCCCTTAGCACAGATACGCAGTATTTT. Its protein product is CASSGLGGRALSTDTQYF. Based on the CDR3 plus reference TRBV5-6 and TRBJ2-3, the full variable domain is DAGVTQSPTHLIKTRGQQVTLRCSPKSGHDTVSWYQQALGQGPQFIFQYYEEEERQRGNFPDRFSGHQFPNYSSELNVNALLLGDSALYLCASSGLGGRALSTDTQYFGPGTRLTVL.

The chain recombines TRBV10-3 with TRBJ2-7; D might be TRBD2 (6 bases). The V end lost 0 bases, the J end lost 6 bases, and 15 bases lay between the germline ends. Germline CDR1 reads ENHRY; CDR2 reads SYGVKD. The CDR3 length is 15 residues. The CDR3 DNA is TGTGCCATCAGTGAGTCGCTGGCAGGGAGGAGCGAGCAGTACTTC. Protein product: CAISESLAGRSEQYF.

The chain links TRBV6-1 to TRBJ1-6; maybe TRBD1 (5 bases). The CDR3 has 16 amino acids. Germline V lookup: CDR1 MNHNS, CDR2 SASEGT. Deletions cut 0 bases from V and 2 bases from J, with 8 bases between. CDR3 residues: CASSEAQTAYNSPLHF. The CDR3 DNA reads TGTGCCAGCAGTGAAGCGCAGACAGCCTATAATTCACCCCTCCACTTT.

V gene TRBV7-2 combines with J gene TRBJ2-1, with TRBD2 matching over 10 bases. CDR3 size: 19 residues. V lost 2 bases to trimming and J lost 1 base; unmatched junction nucleotides: 11. CDR1 and CDR2 (germline): SGHTA, FQGNSA. The CDR3 loop is CASSLMSGRADWSYNEQFF. The CDR3 DNA reads as TGTGCCAGCAGCTTAATGAGCGGGAGGGCCGATTGGTCCTACAATGAGCAGTTCTTC.

The rearrangement uses TRBV6-2 or TRBV6-3 and TRBJ2-7; D is ambiguous. The CDR3 contains 11 residues. Trimming pared 0 bases from V and 6 bases from J, leaving 3 bases between. Germline loops: CDR1 MNHEY, CDR2 SVGEGT. CDR3 amino acids: CASSYSAEQYF. The CDR3 DNA reads TGTGCCAGCAGTTACTCGGCCGAGCAGTACTTC.

With regard to this clone: The sample contains more than one DNA sequence encoding this CDR3. This chain uses TRBV7-9 with TRBJ2-1, with unresolved D. Trimming took 4 bases from V and 5 from J, leaving 6 bases between them. The CDR3 totals 12 residues. From germline, CDR1 is SEHNR and CDR2 FQNEAQ (reference sequence). CDR3 region: CASSSGDNEQFF. CDR3 coding DNA: TGTGCCAGCAGCTCCGGAGACAATGAGCAGTTCTTC.

The genes are TRBV5-1 and TRBJ1-2, with D tentatively TRBD1 (6 bases). Trimming removed 0 bases from V and 7 bases from J, with 22 bases in between. The germline CDR1 and CDR2 sequences are SGHRS and YFSETQ. This CDR3 is built from 17 residues. CDR3 sequence (DNA): TGCGCCAGCAGCTTGGGAGAGGGGGGGCCGCTCCGGCTTGGCTACACCTTC. Its protein product is CASSLGEGGPLRLGYTF.

The chain couples TRBV19 to TRBJ1-6, with a weak D call TRBD1 (6 bases). Germline-derived CDR1 and CDR2 are LNHDA and SQIVND (reference sequence). The V gene lost 5 bases and the J gene lost 7 bases, with 9 bases spanning the gap. CDR3 length equals 13 residues. The CDR3 loop reads CASSLGQNSPLHF. CDR3 sequence (DNA): TGTGCCAGTAGTCTCGGACAGAATTCACCCCTCCACTTT.

The gene calls are TRBV24-1 and TRBJ2-2; 13 bases agree with TRBD2. Losses at the gene ends were 4 bases for V and 6 bases for J; bases not matched to a gene: 10. This CDR3 has 18 amino acids. Germline V lookup: CDR1 KGHDR, CDR2 SFDVKD. The CDR3 DNA sequence: TGTGCCACCAGTGACTCCGGGACTAGCGGGAAGGTACCCGGGGAGCTGTTTTTT. Translation: CATSDSGTSGKVPGELFF.

The V and J genes are TRBV11-3 and TRBJ2-7, with D possibly being TRBD1 (5 bases). The CDR3 contains 13 residues. Germline V gene lookup returns CDR1 SGHNT and CDR2 YENEEA. V was trimmed by 0 bases and J by 5 bases, leaving 8 bases between them. The CDR3 DNA follows: TGTGCCAGCAGCTTAGACAGGGCCAACGAGCAGTACTTC. This gives the protein CASSLDRANEQYF.

The V gene is TRBV7-7, the J gene TRBJ2-2; 12 nucleotides match TRBD1. In germline, CDR1 is SSHAT, CDR2 FNYEAQ (reference sequence). The CDR3 consists of 15 residues. The CDR3 bases are TGTGCTAGCGGGACAGGGGGCGCGGTCGCCGGGGAGCTGTTTTTT. It specifies CASGTGGAVAGELFF.

This clone was recorded only once. The rearrangement joins TRBV27 to TRBJ2-3; D might be TRBD1 (6 bases). Germline loops: CDR1 MNHEY, CDR2 SMNVEV (reference sequence). This CDR3 comprises 12 residues. V shed 6 bases and J shed 4 bases, with 8 bases lying between them. The CDR3 loop is CASSYRADTQYF. The CDR3 DNA reads as TGTGCCAGCAGCTACAGGGCAGATACGCAGTATTTT.

This chain joins TRBV7-2 and TRBJ2-3, with 8 bases lining up with TRBD2. The length of the CDR3 is 12 residues. With 7 bases clipped from V and 14 bases from J, the junction kept 11 bases outside the gene matches. Germline lookup yields CDR1 SGHTA and CDR2 FQGNSA. The CDR3: CASTSGGGWRYF. As DNA, the CDR3 is TGTGCCAGCACCTCGGGAGGGGGTTGGCGGTATTTT.

The rearrangement uses TRBV18 and TRBJ1-2; 10 bases align to TRBD1. Trimming took 2 bases from V and 7 from J; bases not matched to a gene: 4. In germline, CDR1 is KGHSH, CDR2 LQKENI. This CDR3 has 14 amino acids. The CDR3 nucleotides are TGTGCCAGCTCACCAATGACAGGGGGCCGTGGCTACACCTTC. It specifies CASSPMTGGRGYTF.

The chain couples TRBV18 to TRBJ1-1; D is perhaps TRBD1 (5 bases). The V gene lost 4 bases and the J gene lost 1 base, with 19 bases spanning the gap. Germline V gene lookup returns CDR1 KGHSH and CDR2 LQKENI. The CDR3 contains 17 residues. CDR3 residues: CASSHRDSSPGNTEAFF. CDR3 nucleotide sequence: TGTGCCAGCTCACACCGAGACAGTTCCCCGGGGAACACTGAAGCTTTCTTT. Looking up the rest from reference TRBV18 and TRBJ1-1 gives the full variable domain: NAGVMQNPRHLVRRRGQEARLRCSPMKGHSHVYWYRQLPEEGLKFMVYLQKENIIDESGMPKERFSAEFPKEGPSILRIQQVVRGDSAAYFCASSHRDSSPGNTEAFFGQGTRLTVV.

V and J are TRBV4-3 and TRBJ1-1; no firm D call. Trimming shortened V by 0 bases and J by 0 bases, and 8 bases separated the two germline ends. This CDR3 region has 15 residues. Germline CDR1 is LGHNA and CDR2 is YSLEER. CDR3 in amino acids: CASSQDLAVNTEAFF. The CDR3 nucleotides read TGCGCCAGCAGCCAAGATCTCGCGGTGAACACTGAAGCTTTCTTT.

This clone was picked up a small number of times. The identical CDR3 is also encoded by other nucleotide sequences in the sample. The gene calls are TRBV9 and TRBJ2-3; 11 bases are shared with TRBD2. Looked up from germline, CDR1 is SGDLS and CDR2 is YYNGEE. V lost 0 bases to trimming and J lost 2 bases; unmatched junction nucleotides: 2. The CDR3 loop spans 16 amino acids. CDR3 sequence reads: CASSVGTSGYTDTQYF. The DNA for the CDR3 is TGTGCCAGCAGCGTAGGGACTAGCGGGTACACAGATACGCAGTATTTT. Based on the CDR3 plus reference TRBV9 and TRBJ2-3, the full variable domain is DSGVTQTPKHLITATGQRVTLRCSPRSGDLSVYWYQQSLDQGLQFLIQYYNGEERAKGNILERFSAQQFPDLHSELNLSSLELGDSALYFCASSVGTSGYTDTQYFGPGTRLTVL.

This sequence joins TRBV18 and TRBJ1-4; tentative D call: TRBD1 (5 bases). This CDR3 spans 15 amino acids. The germline gives CDR1 KGHSH, CDR2 LQKENI. Trimming left V 6 bases short and J 8 bases short, with 19 bases between. The CDR3 protein is CASSPVGGVQEKLFF. DNA for the CDR3: TGTGCCAGCTCCCCGGTTGGAGGGGTTCAGGAAAAACTGTTTTTT.

This clone was counted a few times. V gene TRBV14 combines with J gene TRBJ2-7; 8 nucleotides line up with TRBD1. The CDR3 length is 15 residues. V shed 5 bases and J 0 bases; nucleotides not matched to a gene: 6. Germline V lookup: CDR1 SGHDN, CDR2 FVKESK. Written as DNA, the CDR3 is TGTGCCAGCAGCTACAAAGGACAGGGCTCCTACGAGCAGTACTTC. Protein sequence: CASSYKGQGSYEQYF.